This T cell receptor (beta chain) emerged from a study of technical replicates of blood from several donors. The repertoire was sequenced with immunoSEQ multiplex PCR; TCRdb's copy has only in-frame clones and lacks some. Of more than 70,000 clones in the sample, over 80% were seen once. Germline CDR1 and CDR2: SGHNT and YENEEA. The V gene lost 5 bases and the J gene lost 13 bases, with 12 bases spanning the gap. The CDR3 extends over 11 amino acids. The material sequenced was T cells isolated from PBMCs. The sequence derives from a human donor in good health. This chain uses TRBV11-3 with TRBJ2-1; weak D call: TRBD1 (6 bases). The CDR3 loop is CASSEGQNQFF. CDR3 coding DNA: TGTGCCAGCAGCGAGGGACAAAATCAGTTCTTC.